The 9 T cell receptor beta chains reported below all come from one sample, sequenced in a study of blood T cell repertoires in COVID-19. The table came from immunoSEQ multiplex PCR; TCRdb's copy has only in-frame clones and leaves some out. The table shows a few hundred thousand clones, with 88% occurring only once. The specimen sequenced was PBMCs or T cells enriched from blood (not recorded which). The receptor set was obtained from a woman aged 55 to 70 in a cohort exposed to, infected with or recovered from COVID-19 (not recorded which).

The genes are TRBV19 and TRBJ1-1, with D perhaps TRBD1 (5 bases). CDR1 LNHDA and CDR2 SQIVND come from the germline V gene (reference sequence). This CDR3 region has 16 residues. The V end was cut by 7 bases, the J end by 4 bases, with 22 bases between. The CDR3 bases are TGTGCCAGTACCTTCCGCGGGGGGGAGATCAGCACTGAAGCTTTCTTT. It codes for CASTFRGGEISTEAFF. The complete variable domain, with remaining parts taken from reference TRBV19 and TRBJ1-1, reads DGGITQSPKYLFRKEGQNVTLSCEQNLNHDAMYWYRQDPGQGLRLIYYSQIVNDFQKGDIAEGYSVSREKKESFPLTVTSAQKNPTAFYLCASTFRGGEISTEAFFGQGTRLTVV.

The rearrangement links TRBV4-3 to TRBJ2-1; weak D call: TRBD1 (5 bases). This CDR3 has 16 amino acids. Trimming took off 0 bases at V and 7 bases at J, with 16 bases between the two ends. Germline V gene sequence: CDR1 LGHNA, CDR2 YSLEER. The CDR3 here is CASSQDTGRSMNEQFF. The CDR3 DNA sequence: TGCGCCAGCAGCCAAGATACAGGAAGAAGCATGAATGAGCAGTTCTTC.

The chain has TRBV4-1 and TRBJ1-4; perhaps TRBD1 as D (6 bases). The CDR3 extends over 14 amino acids. V lost 4 bases to trimming and J lost 8 bases, with 14 bases between them. Germline V gene data show CDR1 as MGHRA and CDR2 as YSYEKL. The CDR3 is CASSPTGLWEKLFF. The DNA for the CDR3 is TGCGCCAGCAGCCCCACAGGGCTCTGGGAAAAACTGTTTTTT.

The genes are TRBV5-1 and TRBJ2-1; D is perhaps TRBD2 (6 bases). Deletions cut 2 bases from V and 0 bases from J, with 15 bases between. In germline, CDR1 is SGHRS, CDR2 YFSETQ. The CDR3 runs to 17 residues. CDR3 region: CASSLNPGVLSYNEQFF. The CDR3 coding sequence is TGCGCCAGCAGCTTAAATCCGGGAGTACTCTCCTACAATGAGCAGTTCTTC.

This chain uses TRBV10-3 with TRBJ2-3; D unclear. Per germline, CDR1 ENHRY and CDR2 SYGVKD. This CDR3 region has 14 residues. V gave up 3 bases and J gave up 6 bases, with 13 bases separating them. CDR3 sequence reads: CAISDSSSADTQYF. Here the CDR3 DNA reads TGTGCCATCAGTGACAGTAGCTCCGCGGATACGCAGTATTTT.

The chain joins TRBV5-4 to TRBJ2-1; 8 nucleotides agree with TRBD2. Looked up from germline, CDR1 is SGHNT and CDR2 is YYREEE (reference sequence). The CDR3 has 18 amino acids. The J segment lost 7 bases and the V segment lost 4 bases, leaving 19 bases of the junction unmatched. CDR3 in amino acids: CASSRGARGTRRTNEQFF. The CDR3 DNA sequence: TGTGCCAGCAGCAGAGGGGCCCGGGGGACTAGGAGGACGAATGAGCAGTTCTTC.

The rearrangement joins TRBV11-2 to TRBJ1-5, with TRBD1 as a possible D gene (6 bases). The CDR3 runs to 13 residues. CDR1 and CDR2 from the germline V gene are SGHAT and FQNNGV. V lost 6 bases and J lost 7, with 13 bases in between. CDR3 sequence reads: CASRGGALQPQHF. The CDR3 region has the DNA TGTGCCAGCAGGGGGGGGGCCCTCCAGCCCCAGCATTTT.

In its sample, this clone was seen many times. V gene TRBV6-1 combines with J gene TRBJ2-2; no firm D call. From germline, CDR1 is MNHNS and CDR2 SASEGT. The CDR3 is 14 amino acids. Trimming stripped 2 bases from V and 6 bases from J, with 10 bases between. The CDR3: CASSESDGAGELFF. The CDR3 DNA sequence: TGTGCCAGCAGTGAATCAGATGGTGCCGGGGAGCTGTTTTTT.

The rearrangement joins TRBV30 to TRBJ1-1; 8 nucleotides agree with TRBD1. The CDR3 sequence is 13 residues long. Germline trimming cut 4 bases from V and 1 base from J; bases unmatched to any gene: 2. In germline, CDR1 is GTSNPN, CDR2 SVGIG (reference sequence). CDR3: CAWTDRGNTEAFF. In DNA form, the CDR3 reads TGTGCCTGGACCGACAGGGGGAACACTGAAGCTTTCTTT.